Below, 4 T cell receptor beta chains from the same sample are listed, as sequenced in a study of cytomegalovirus exposure and HLA in healthy donors (dated by TCRdb to about 2017). The method behind the library was the immunoSEQ multiplex PCR assay. The multiplex PCR relied on a mix of 60 forward primers for TCR Vbeta segments and 13 reverse primers for TCR Jbeta segments. TCRdb's version of the immuneACCESS table is confined to in-frame rearrangements and falls short of the full clone set. An unresolved V gene accounts for under half of the shortfall where checked; the remainder is of unknown origin. The sample has about 190,000 clones on record, 75% to 90% of them singletons. The ten largest clones capture 6.3% of the sample. The sample consisted of PBMCs. Every receptor here comes from a man aged 35 to 55 in good health and CMV-seropositive.

The chain employs TRBV18 and TRBJ2-3; perhaps TRBD1 as D (6 bases). CDR1 is KGHSH and CDR2 is LQKENI in the germline V gene. The CDR3 has 16 amino acids. V shed 3 bases and J shed 2 bases, with 15 bases lying between them. The CDR3 DNA follows: TGTGCCAGCTCACCCCTAAAAGGGGGTAACACAGATACGCAGTATTTT. This sequence encodes CASSPLKGGNTDTQYF.

The chain employs TRBV27 and TRBJ2-3, with TRBD1 as a possible D gene (8 bases). This CDR3 region has 15 residues. Deletions cut 4 bases from V and 3 bases from J, with 14 bases between. Germline V gene lookup returns CDR1 MNHEY and CDR2 SMNVEV (reference sequence). The CDR3 nucleotides are TGTGCCAGCAGTTCTTACAGGGGGGGAACAGATACGCAGTATTTT. Amino acid sequence: CASSSYRGGTDTQYF.

This clone was found a few times. This sequence joins TRBV9 and TRBJ1-2; possible D gene TRBD1, 5 bases. This CDR3 has 15 amino acids. The germline CDR1 and CDR2 sequences are SGDLS and YYNGEE. The V gene lost 4 bases and the J gene lost 3 bases, with 16 bases spanning the gap. For the CDR3, the DNA is TGTGCCAGCAGCCCCGGGGGGGTATCTGACTATGGCTACACCTTC. It translates to CASSPGGVSDYGYTF.

The chain recombines TRBV19 with TRBJ2-7; D not certain. CDR1 and CDR2 from the germline V gene are LNHDA and SQIVND (reference sequence). CDR3 length: 12 residues. Trimming removed 6 bases at V and 4 bases at J, with 10 bases between. CDR3 nucleotide sequence: TGTGCCAGTAGCAATCTGAGATACGAGCAGTACTTC. The encoded protein is CASSNLRYEQYF.